This record concerns one TCR beta chain sequence. The data were obtained in a study of blood T cell repertoires in COVID-19. Study overall: Acute-phase and convalescent COVID-19 samples originated in the United States, Italy and Spain. In each case, the material was cDNA or gDNA derived from T cells, B-cell-depleted T cells, or PBMCs.

Enrolled during active infection, Seattle patients were then followed longitudinally. Original analysis: Nucleated cell number was recorded as an estimate derived from reference gene primer amplification. Assay: immunoSEQ multiplex PCR; the TCRdb copy retains only in-frame clones and omits some. D and trimming come from the DNA, and the V and J calls and clone size come from that table. There are 200,000 to 250,000 clones in the sample; approximately 86% occur only once, and roughly 1.2% lies in the top ten. Sequenced material: peripheral blood. This TCR came from a young woman with COVID-19, enrolled during active disease.

The CDR3 bases are TGCGCCAGCAGCTCGGGACAGGTATACAATGAGCAGTTCTTC. Translated: CASSSGQVYNEQFF. V is TRBV4-1 and J is TRBJ2-1, with TRBD1 identical over 8 bases. Germline trimming cut 5 bases from V and 4 bases from J; bases unmatched to any gene: 4. Germline CDR1 is MGHRA and CDR2 is YSYEKL. CDR3 size: 14 residues.